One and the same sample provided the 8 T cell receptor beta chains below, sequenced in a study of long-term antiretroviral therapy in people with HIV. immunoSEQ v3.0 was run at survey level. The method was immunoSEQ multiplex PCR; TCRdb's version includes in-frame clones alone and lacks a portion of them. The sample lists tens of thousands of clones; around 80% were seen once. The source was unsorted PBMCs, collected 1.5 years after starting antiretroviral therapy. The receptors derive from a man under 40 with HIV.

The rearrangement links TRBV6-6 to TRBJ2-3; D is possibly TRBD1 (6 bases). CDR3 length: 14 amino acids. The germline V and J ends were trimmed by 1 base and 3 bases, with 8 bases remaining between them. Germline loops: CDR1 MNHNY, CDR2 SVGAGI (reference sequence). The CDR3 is CASSYLQGTDTQYF. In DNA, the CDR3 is TGTGCCAGCAGTTACTTGCAGGGGACAGATACGCAGTATTTT.

The CDR3 here is CASSQEASGNTGELFF. CDR3 nucleotide sequence: TGCGCCAGCAGCCAAGAGGCTAGCGGAAACACCGGGGAGCTGTTTTTT. The chain recombines TRBV4-3 with TRBJ2-2, with 7 bases that match TRBD2. With V trimmed by 0 bases and J by 2 bases, 3 bases remained unmatched. This CDR3 region has 16 residues. CDR1 is LGHNA, CDR2 YSLEER, per germline.

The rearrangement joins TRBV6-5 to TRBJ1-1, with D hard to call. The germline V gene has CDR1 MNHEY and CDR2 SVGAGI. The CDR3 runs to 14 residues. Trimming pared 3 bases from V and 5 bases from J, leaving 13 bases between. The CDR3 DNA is TGTGCCAGCAGTTATGAGGGTCGGGGAACTGAAGCTTTCTTT. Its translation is CASSYEGRGTEAFF.

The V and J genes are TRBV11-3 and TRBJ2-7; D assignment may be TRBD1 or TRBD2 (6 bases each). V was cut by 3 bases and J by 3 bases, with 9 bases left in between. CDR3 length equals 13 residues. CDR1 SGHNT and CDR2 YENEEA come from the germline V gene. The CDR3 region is CASSFRGDYEQYF. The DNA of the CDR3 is TGTGCCAGCAGCTTTAGGGGGGACTACGAGCAGTACTTC. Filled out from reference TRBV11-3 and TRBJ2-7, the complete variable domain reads EAGVVQSPRYKIIEKKQPVAFWCNPISGHNTLYWYLQNLGQGPELLIRYENEEAVDDSQLPKDRFSAERLKGVDSTLKIQPAELGDSAVYLCASSFRGDYEQYFGPGTRLTVT.

The CDR3 loop is CASSLQSSRSYNSPLHF. The CDR3 nucleotides read TGCGCCAGCAGCTTACAGTCAAGTAGGTCCTATAATTCACCCCTCCACTTT. The rearrangement links TRBV5-1 to TRBJ1-6; D is uncertain. CDR3 length: 17 residues. V lost 2 bases, J lost 1 base, and 13 bases lay in between. Germline values: CDR1 SGHRS, CDR2 YFSETQ. Variable domain in full (rest from reference TRBV5-1 and TRBJ1-6): KAGVTQTPRYLIKTRGQQVTLSCSPISGHRSVSWYQQTPGQGLQFLFEYFSETQRNKGNFPGRFSGRQFSNSRSEMNVSTLELGDSALYLCASSLQSSRSYNSPLHFGNGTRLTVT.

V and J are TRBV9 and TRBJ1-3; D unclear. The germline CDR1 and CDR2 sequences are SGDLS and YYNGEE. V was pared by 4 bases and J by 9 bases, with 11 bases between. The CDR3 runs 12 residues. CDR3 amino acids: CASSHRRGTIYF. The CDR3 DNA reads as TGTGCCAGCAGCCATCGGCGGGGCACCATATATTTT.

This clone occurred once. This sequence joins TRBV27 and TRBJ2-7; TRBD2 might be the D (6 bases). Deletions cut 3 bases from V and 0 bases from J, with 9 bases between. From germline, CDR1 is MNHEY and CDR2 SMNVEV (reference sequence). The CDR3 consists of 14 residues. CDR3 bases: TGTGCCAGCAGTTTTGGGGGGAGCTCCTACGAGCAGTACTTC. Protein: CASSFGGSSYEQYF.

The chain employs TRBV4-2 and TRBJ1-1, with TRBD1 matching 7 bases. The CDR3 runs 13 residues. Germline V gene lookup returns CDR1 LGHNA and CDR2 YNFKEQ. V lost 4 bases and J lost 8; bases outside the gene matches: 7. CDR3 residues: CASSRVGTEEAFF. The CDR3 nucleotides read TGTGCCAGCAGCCGGGTGGGGACAGAGGAAGCTTTCTTT.